This note documents a single T cell receptor (beta chain) sequence. These data come from a study of T cell changes during pregnancy in multiple sclerosis. Germline trimming cut 0 bases from V and 6 bases from J; bases unmatched to any gene: 3. This CDR3 has 15 residues. Per germline, CDR1 MNHEY and CDR2 SMNVEV (reference sequence). Libraries were prepared by immunoSEQ multiplex PCR; TCRdb keeps only in-frame clonotypes and omits some of them. This sample has under 65,000 clones, with about 94% found just once. V usage is TRBV27 and J usage is TRBJ2-1, with 9 bases that match TRBD2. This material consisted of CD8+ T cells from peripheral blood mononuclear cells, taken in the third trimester of pregnancy. The TCR was taken from a female donor with multiple sclerosis, enrolled in a pregnancy study. CDR3 residues: CASSLSASGVNEQFF. CDR3 DNA: TGTGCCAGCAGTTTATCGGCTAGCGGGGTCAATGAGCAGTTCTTC.